Presented here are 11 T cell receptor beta chains from one specimen sequenced in a study of neurological immune-mediated disorders. TCRdb ran MiXCR on the 5' RACE reads and lists one entry per CDR3 protein. Altogether about 62,000 distinct CDR3 sequences are present, roughly 4.8% being singletons, with the ten largest covering 3.4%. Sequenced material: PBMCs. Source of these receptors: a woman in her fifties or sixties with multiple sclerosis.

This clonotype was detected only a few times. The V and J genes are TRBV6-2 or TRBV6-3 and TRBJ2-3, with unresolved D. V lost 4 bases, J lost 9 bases, and 8 bases lay in between. Per germline, CDR1 MNHEY and CDR2 SVGEGT. This CDR3 has 11 amino acids. CDR3 sequence reads: CASSWGDTQYF. CDR3 bases: TGTGCCAGCAGTTGGGGTGACACGCAGTATTTT.

In this sample, this clonotype turned up many times. This sequence joins TRBV6-2 or TRBV6-3 and TRBJ1-1; TRBD1 aligns across 7 bases. The ends lost 6 bases at V and 6 bases at J; junction bases unmatched: 7. CDR3 size: 13 residues. Germline CDR1 reads MNHEY; CDR2 reads SVGEGT. Written as DNA, the CDR3 is TGTGCCAGCAGCGACAGGGAGTTAGCTGAAGCTTTCTTT. Its protein is CASSDRELAEAFF.

The table lists this clonotype with many counts. This chain connects TRBV5-5 to TRBJ2-1, with TRBD1 matching over 9 bases. Germline-derived CDR1 and CDR2 are SGHKS and YYEKEE (reference sequence). The V segment lost 3 bases and the J segment 6 bases; nucleotides outside the gene matches: 7. CDR3 length: 15 residues. This chain's CDR3 is CASSYRDRASNEQFF. CDR3 in DNA: TGTGCCAGCAGCTACCGGGACAGGGCAAGCAATGAGCAGTTCTTC.

This clonotype was seen many times. The genes are TRBV12-3 or TRBV12-4 and TRBJ2-7; the D call may be TRBD1 or TRBD2 (5 bases each). V was cut by 3 bases and J by 2 bases, with 8 bases left in between. The CDR3 totals 13 residues. The CDR3 DNA reads as TGTGCCAGCAGTTTGGGGGAACCCTACGAGCAGTACGTC. It yields the protein CASSLGEPYEQYV.

This clonotype appeared many times. J is TRBJ1-2 and V is TRBV5-1; tentative D call: TRBD1 (5 bases). The CDR3 contains 13 residues. V lost 4 bases, J lost 4 bases, and 11 bases lay in between. In germline, CDR1 is SGHRS, CDR2 YFSETQ. In DNA, the CDR3 is TGCGCCAGCAGCATAGACAGCAGCTATGGCTACACCTTC. Protein: CASSIDSSYGYTF.

The CDR3 reads CASSDHYNEQFF. The DNA for the CDR3 is TGTGCCAGCAGCGACCATTACAATGAGCAGTTCTTC. The V and J genes are TRBV7-9 and TRBJ2-1; D is undetermined. The CDR3 has 12 residues. V gave up 5 bases and J gave up 4 bases, with 6 bases separating them. Germline V CDR1 and CDR2: SEHNR, FQNEAQ (reference sequence).

This clonotype has more than one count but fewer than ten. The chain joins TRBV7-9 to TRBJ1-1; TRBD1 might be the D (5 bases). Trimming left V 2 bases short and J 4 bases short, with 8 bases between. The CDR3 loop spans 13 amino acids. The germline V gene has CDR1 SEHNR and CDR2 FQNEAQ (reference sequence). The CDR3 loop is CASSLKGSTEAFF. The DNA of the CDR3 is TGTGCCAGCAGCTTAAAGGGGAGCACTGAAGCTTTCTTT.

This clonotype was observed many times. V usage is TRBV4-3 and J usage is TRBJ2-3; TRBD2 matches 8 bases. Trimming took 1 base from V and 0 from J; bases not matched to a gene: 6. The CDR3 totals 17 residues. Germline assignment: CDR1 LGHNA and CDR2 YSLEER. CDR3 in amino acids: CASSQALAGTSTDTQYF. CDR3 DNA: TGCGCCAGCAGCCAAGCCTTAGCGGGGACTAGCACAGATACGCAGTATTTT.

This clonotype has ten or more counts. CDR3 coding DNA: TGCAGTGCTGCCAGGCGTAGCGGGGTGTTTACCACCGGGGAGCTGTTTTTT. This sequence encodes CSAARRSGVFTTGELFF. The chain has TRBV20-1 and TRBJ2-2, with 8 bases that match TRBD2. J lost 4 bases, V lost 5 bases, and 15 bases had no gene match. Germline V CDR1 and CDR2: DFQATT, SNEGSKA (reference sequence). The CDR3 has 17 amino acids.

This clonotype was detected ten times or more. The chain uses TRBV20-1 and TRBJ2-5; no definite D call. This CDR3 is 16 amino acids long. Trimming left V 0 bases short and J 0 bases short, with 14 bases between. Germline CDR1 reads DFQATT; CDR2 reads SNEGSKA (reference sequence). CDR3 region: CSARDLRAPYQETQYF. CDR3 DNA: TGCAGTGCTAGAGATCTAAGGGCCCCGTACCAAGAGACCCAGTACTTC.

This clonotype has only a few counts. The rearrangement links TRBV9 to TRBJ1-5; D gene unclear. The CDR3 loop spans 15 amino acids. With 4 bases removed from V and 0 bases from J, the gap between germline ends came to 11 bases. CDR1 is SGDLS, CDR2 YYNGEE, per germline. DNA for the CDR3: TGTGCCAGCAGCATAGGACCGAATAGCAATCAGCCCCAGCATTTT. Residues: CASSIGPNSNQPQHF.